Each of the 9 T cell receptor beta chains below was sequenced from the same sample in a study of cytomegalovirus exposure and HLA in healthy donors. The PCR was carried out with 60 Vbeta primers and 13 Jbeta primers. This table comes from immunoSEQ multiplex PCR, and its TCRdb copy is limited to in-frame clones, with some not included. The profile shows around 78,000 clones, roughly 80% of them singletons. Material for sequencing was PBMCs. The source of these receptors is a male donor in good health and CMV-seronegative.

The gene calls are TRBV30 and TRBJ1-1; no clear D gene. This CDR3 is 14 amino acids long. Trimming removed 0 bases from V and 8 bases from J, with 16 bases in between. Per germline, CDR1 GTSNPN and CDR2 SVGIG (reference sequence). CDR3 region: CAWSVLPSSPEAFF. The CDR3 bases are TGTGCCTGGAGTGTACTCCCCTCATCGCCAGAAGCTTTCTTT.

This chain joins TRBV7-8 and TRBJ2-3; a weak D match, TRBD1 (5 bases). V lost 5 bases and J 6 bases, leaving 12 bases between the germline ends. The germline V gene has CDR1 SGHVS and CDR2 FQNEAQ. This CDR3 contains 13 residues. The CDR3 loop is CASSPRAGDTQYF. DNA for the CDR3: TGTGCCAGCAGCCCCAGGGCCGGGGATACGCAGTATTTT.

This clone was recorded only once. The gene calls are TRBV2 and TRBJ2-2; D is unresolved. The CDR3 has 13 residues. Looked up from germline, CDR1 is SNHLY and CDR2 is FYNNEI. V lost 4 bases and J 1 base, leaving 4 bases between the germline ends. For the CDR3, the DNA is TGTGCCAGCAGTGGACAGAACACCGGGGAGCTGTTTTTT. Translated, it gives CASSGQNTGELFF.

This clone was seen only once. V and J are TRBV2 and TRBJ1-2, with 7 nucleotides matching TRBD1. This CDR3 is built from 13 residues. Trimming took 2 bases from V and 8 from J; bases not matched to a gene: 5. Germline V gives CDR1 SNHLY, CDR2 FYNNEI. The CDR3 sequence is CASSERGRRGYTF. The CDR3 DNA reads TGTGCCAGCAGTGAAAGGGGGCGAAGGGGCTACACCTTC.

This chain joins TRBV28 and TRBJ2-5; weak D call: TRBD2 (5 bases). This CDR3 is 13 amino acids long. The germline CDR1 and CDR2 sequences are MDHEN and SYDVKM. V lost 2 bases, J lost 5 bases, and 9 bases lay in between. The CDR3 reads CASSLSGAETQYF. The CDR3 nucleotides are TGTGCCAGCAGTTTAAGCGGTGCTGAGACCCAGTACTTC.

CDR3 residues: CASSLELAYNEQFF. CDR3 nucleotide sequence: TGCGCCAGCAGCTTGGAACTAGCTTACAATGAGCAGTTCTTC. The gene calls are TRBV5-1 and TRBJ2-1; possible D gene TRBD2, 6 bases. Germline CDR1 and CDR2: SGHRS and YFSETQ. The CDR3 contains 14 residues. Trimming cost V 0 bases and J 4 bases, with 8 bases left between them.

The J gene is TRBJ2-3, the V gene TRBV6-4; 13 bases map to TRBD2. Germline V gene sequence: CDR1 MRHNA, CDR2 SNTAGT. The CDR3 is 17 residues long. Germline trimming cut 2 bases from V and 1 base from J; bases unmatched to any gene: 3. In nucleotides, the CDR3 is TGTGCCAGCAGTGACGGGACTAGCGGGACGGGCACAGATACGCAGTATTTT. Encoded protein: CASSDGTSGTGTDTQYF.

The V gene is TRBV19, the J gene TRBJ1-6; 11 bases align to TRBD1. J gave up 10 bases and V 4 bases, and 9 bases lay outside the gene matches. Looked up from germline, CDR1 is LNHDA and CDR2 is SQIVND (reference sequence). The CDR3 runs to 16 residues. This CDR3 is CASSTGQGAPRSPLHF. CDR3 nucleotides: TGTGCCAGTAGTACTGGACAGGGGGCGCCTAGGTCACCCCTCCACTTT.

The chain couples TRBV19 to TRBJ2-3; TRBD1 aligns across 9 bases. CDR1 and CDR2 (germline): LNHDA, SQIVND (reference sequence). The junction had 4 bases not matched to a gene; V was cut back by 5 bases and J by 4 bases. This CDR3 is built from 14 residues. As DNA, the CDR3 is TGTGCCAGTAGTGACAGGGGGGGTGCAGATACGCAGTATTTT. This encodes CASSDRGGADTQYF. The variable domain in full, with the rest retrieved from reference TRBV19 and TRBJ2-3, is DGGITQSPKYLFRKEGQNVTLSCEQNLNHDAMYWYRQDPGQGLRLIYYSQIVNDFQKGDIAEGYSVSREKKESFPLTVTSAQKNPTAFYLCASSDRGGADTQYFGPGTRLTVL.